This T cell receptor beta chain was sequenced during a study of blood T cell repertoires in COVID-19. Across the whole study: Donors in the United States, Italy and Spain gave samples during acute or convalescent COVID-19. PBMCs, B-cell-depleted T cells, or T cells were the source of the cDNA or gDNA that made up the material.

Original methodology: By means of reference gene primer amplification, nucleated cell counts were estimated. Measured with immunoSEQ multiplex PCR; TCRdb has only the in-frame clones, and not every one. V, J and clone size are taken as reported in that table, and D and trimming were inferred from the DNA itself. In the table there are around 180,000 clones, approximately 73% of which are singletons. Participants were aged roughly 18 to 90 years, lived in 20 to 30 US areas, and enrolled virtually. The V and J ends lost 3 bases and 7 bases respectively, with 10 bases between them. Germline lookup yields CDR1 MDHEN and CDR2 SYDVKM. The CDR3 is 13 residues long. The table lists this clone with a count of one.

Sequencing input: PBMCs or T cells enriched from blood (not recorded which). V gene TRBV28 combines with J gene TRBJ1-5; D is undetermined. The source of this sequence is a woman aged 50 to 65 with acute COVID-19. The CDR3 spells CASSLTGTQPQHF. The CDR3 nucleotides are TGTGCCAGCAGTTTGACGGGAACCCAGCCCCAGCATTTT.